Listed here is a single TCR beta chain. 60 Vbeta and 13 Jbeta primers were used in PCR. Clones were read by immunoSEQ multiplex PCR, and TCRdb kept only the in-frame ones, dropping some. The table lists fewer than 250,000 clones, 75% to 80% of them singletons. The sample belongs to a study of cytomegalovirus exposure and HLA in healthy donors. V shed 5 bases, J shed 15 bases, and the junction held 14 bases outside the gene matches. Germline V gene sequence: CDR1 SGHTA, CDR2 FQGNSA. This CDR3 contains 15 residues. The sequence was obtained from a woman younger than 45 in good health and CMV-seropositive. The source material was PBMCs. This rearrangement joins TRBV7-2 to TRBJ1-4, with TRBD1 identical over 11 bases. The CDR3 sequence is CASSRSTGTGGGVFF. DNA of the CDR3: TGTGCCAGCAGCCGAAGCACCGGGACAGGGGGAGGAGTGTTTTTT.